This TCR beta chain stems from a study of OX40 agonist ivuxolimab in advanced cancers. Study-level information: Treatment of patients was with ivuxolimab, an agonistic anti-OX40 (CD134) antibody.

The CDR3 extends over 24 amino acids. V was pared by 6 bases and J by 0 bases, with 38 bases between. Germline loops: CDR1 WNHNN, CDR2 SYGVQD (reference sequence). On this clone: Its antigen is still unknown.

Whole-study results and caveats: The authors also found low normalized T-cell clonal expansion in some nonresponders. Researchers did not establish what antigens the expanded peripheral T cells target.

Method: immunoSEQ multiplex PCR; TCRdb's copy keeps in-frame clones and lacks some. Among about 82,000 clones, 90% were seen once, and the ten largest hold 0.3% to 0.4%. The material was CD4+ or CD8+ T cells sorted from blood, obtained in a trial of the OX40 agonist ivuxolimab. The chain is built from TRBV10-1 and TRBJ1-4; perhaps TRBD1 as D (6 bases). This TCR derives from an adult with an advanced solid tumor such as melanoma, head and neck, liver or kidney cancer. The CDR3 loop reads CASSLSRGSPLGPGHVATNEKLFF. CDR3 bases: TGCGCCAGCAGCCTGAGTCGAGGATCCCCTTTGGGCCCGGGACACGTCGCAACTAATGAAAAACTGTTTTTT.